This T cell receptor (beta chain) stems from a study of cytomegalovirus exposure and HLA in healthy donors. Findings of the study overall: Segments of the TCR beta V type were, in most cases, productive about 90% or about 30% of the time in an earlier analysis. In all likelihood, a cluster of highly shared sequence variants was a sequencing artifact. A later analysis linked a missense variant in DCLRE1C to the trimming of TCR beta V and J genes.

PCR involved 60 Vbeta and 13 Jbeta primers. Sequenced by immunoSEQ multiplex PCR; TCRdb stores in-frame clones only, minus some. Of fewer than 110,000 clones in the sample, 74% were seen once. With respect to this clone: What it binds is not known.

The source material was PBMCs. The clonotype comes from a woman aged 40 to 50 in good health and CMV-seropositive.

CDR3 in amino acids: CASSRTLVGEQYF. In nucleotides, the CDR3 is TGCGCCAGCAGCAGGACATTGGTGGGTGAGCAGTACTTC. This chain links TRBV4-1 with TRBJ2-7; tentatively, D is TRBD1 (5 bases). V was pared by 5 bases and J by 7 bases, with 15 bases between. The CDR3 loop spans 13 amino acids. Germline V gene lookup returns CDR1 MGHRA and CDR2 YSYEKL.